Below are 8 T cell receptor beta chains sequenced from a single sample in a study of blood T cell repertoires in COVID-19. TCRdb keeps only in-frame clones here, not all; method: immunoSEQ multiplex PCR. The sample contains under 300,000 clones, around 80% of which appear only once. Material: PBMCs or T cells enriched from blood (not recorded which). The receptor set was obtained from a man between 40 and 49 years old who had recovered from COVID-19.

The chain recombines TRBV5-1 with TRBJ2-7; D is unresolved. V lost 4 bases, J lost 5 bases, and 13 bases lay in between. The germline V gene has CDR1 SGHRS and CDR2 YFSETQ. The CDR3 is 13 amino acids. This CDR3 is CASSPDTLDEQYF. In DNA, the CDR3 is TGCGCCAGCAGCCCTGACACTTTAGACGAGCAGTACTTC.

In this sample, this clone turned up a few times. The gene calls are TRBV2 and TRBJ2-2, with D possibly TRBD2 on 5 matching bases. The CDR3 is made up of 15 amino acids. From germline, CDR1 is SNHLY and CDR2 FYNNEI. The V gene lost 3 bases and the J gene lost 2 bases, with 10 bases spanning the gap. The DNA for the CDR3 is TGTGCCAGCAGTGAGTCGAGCGGAAACACCGGGGAGCTGTTTTTT. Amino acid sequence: CASSESSGNTGELFF.

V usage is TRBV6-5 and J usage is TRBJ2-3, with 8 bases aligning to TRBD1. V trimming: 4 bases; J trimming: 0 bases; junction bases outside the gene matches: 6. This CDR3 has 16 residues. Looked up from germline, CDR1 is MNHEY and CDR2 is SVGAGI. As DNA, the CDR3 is TGTGCCAGCAGTTGGGGGACAGGACCTAGCACAGATACGCAGTATTTT. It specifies CASSWGTGPSTDTQYF.

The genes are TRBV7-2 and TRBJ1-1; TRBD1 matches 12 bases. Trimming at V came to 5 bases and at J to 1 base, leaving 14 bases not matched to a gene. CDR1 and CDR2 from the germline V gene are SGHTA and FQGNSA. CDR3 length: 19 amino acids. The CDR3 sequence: CASSPYPGQGAGSNTEAFF. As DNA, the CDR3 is TGTGCCAGCAGCCCTTATCCGGGACAGGGGGCGGGTTCGAACACTGAAGCTTTCTTT.

The CDR3 reads CASSLQGRTFEAFF. CDR3 sequence (DNA): TGTGCCAGCAGTTTACAGGGTCGCACCTTTGAAGCTTTCTTT. J is TRBJ1-1 and V is TRBV27; the D gene is possibly TRBD1 (5 bases). The length of the CDR3 is 14 residues. Germline loops: CDR1 MNHEY, CDR2 SMNVEV (reference sequence). With 2 bases removed from V and 7 bases from J, the gap between germline ends came to 14 bases.

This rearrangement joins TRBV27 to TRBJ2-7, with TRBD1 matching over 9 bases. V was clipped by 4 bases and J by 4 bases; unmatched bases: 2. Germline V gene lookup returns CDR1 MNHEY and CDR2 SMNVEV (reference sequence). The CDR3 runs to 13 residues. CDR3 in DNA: TGTGCCAGCAGTTGGGACAGGGAATACGAGCAGTACTTC. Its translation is CASSWDREYEQYF.

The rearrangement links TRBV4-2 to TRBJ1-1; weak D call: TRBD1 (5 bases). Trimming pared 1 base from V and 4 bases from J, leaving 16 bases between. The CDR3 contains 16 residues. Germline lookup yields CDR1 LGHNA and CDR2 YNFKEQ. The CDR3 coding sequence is TGTGCCAGCAGCCAAGGGAAAAGGAGGGGAGGCACTGAAGCTTTCTTT. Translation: CASSQGKRRGGTEAFF.

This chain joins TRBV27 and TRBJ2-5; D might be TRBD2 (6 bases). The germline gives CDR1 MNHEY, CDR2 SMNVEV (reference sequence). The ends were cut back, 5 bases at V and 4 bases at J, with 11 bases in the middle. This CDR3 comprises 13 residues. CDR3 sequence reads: CASSHRRAETQYF. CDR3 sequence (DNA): TGTGCCAGCAGTCACCGGAGGGCAGAGACCCAGTACTTC.